Below, 27 T cell receptor beta chains from the same sample are listed, as sequenced in a study of PD-L1 blockade in urothelial cancer. The table came from immunoSEQ multiplex PCR; TCRdb's copy has only in-frame clones and leaves some out. The sample holds 85,000 to 100,000 clones, 90% seen once. Sequences were derived from PBMCs, sampled around atezolizumab (anti-PD-L1) treatment. These receptors came from a man aged 55 to 69 with urothelial cancer.

CDR3 DNA: TGTGCCAGCAGCTTGTTTGGGCAGAACTATGGCTACACCTTC. As protein: CASSLFGQNYGYTF. This chain links TRBV5-4 with TRBJ1-2; D remains unclear. Trimming took 1 base from V and 2 from J, leaving 9 bases between them. This CDR3 is built from 14 residues. Germline V gives CDR1 SGHNT, CDR2 YYREEE (reference sequence).

The chain is built from TRBV6-1 and TRBJ1-6, with a possible D match to TRBD1 (5 bases). Germline CDR1 and CDR2: MNHNS and SASEGT. Trimming took off 7 bases at V and 6 bases at J, with 16 bases between the two ends. CDR3 length equals 15 residues. The CDR3 region is CASTQIRDSNSPLHF. The CDR3 DNA sequence: TGTGCCAGCACTCAAATCCGGGACTCTAATTCACCCCTCCACTTT.

The chain combines TRBV7-2 with TRBJ1-4, with 10 bases that match TRBD1. CDR3 length equals 14 residues. V trimming: 5 bases; J trimming: 8 bases; junction bases outside the gene matches: 5. Per the germline V gene, CDR1 is SGHTA and CDR2 is FQGNSA. Here the CDR3 reads CASSRTGGREKLFF. The CDR3 DNA reads as TGTGCCAGCAGCCGGACAGGGGGTAGGGAAAAACTGTTTTTT.

The chain employs TRBV15 and TRBJ2-7; 11 bases map to TRBD2. This CDR3 spans 16 amino acids. CDR1 LNHNV and CDR2 YYDKDF come from the germline V gene (reference sequence). J was trimmed by 3 bases and V by 1 base; bases with no gene match: 5. CDR3 sequence (DNA): TGTGCCACCAGCAGAGGCATGGGACTAGCGGACTACGAGCAGTACTTC. Translating it yields CATSRGMGLADYEQYF.

V gene TRBV6-5 combines with J gene TRBJ1-5, with 7 bases lining up with TRBD1. The CDR3 runs 15 residues. The J segment lost 6 bases and the V segment lost 0 bases, leaving 5 bases of the junction unmatched. Germline V lookup: CDR1 MNHEY, CDR2 SVGAGI. The CDR3 reads CASSYSTGSGQPQHF. In DNA, the CDR3 is TGTGCCAGCAGTTACTCGACAGGGAGCGGTCAGCCCCAGCATTTT.

J is TRBJ2-3 and V is TRBV4-2; unclear D gene. V was trimmed by 1 base and J by 3 bases, leaving 5 bases between them. This CDR3 is built from 13 residues. CDR1 and CDR2 (germline): LGHNA, YNFKEQ. CDR3 residues: CASSQARTDTQYF. DNA for the CDR3: TGTGCCAGCAGCCAAGCTAGAACAGATACGCAGTATTTT.

This chain uses TRBV7-9 with TRBJ2-1, with D possibly TRBD1 on 5 matching bases. CDR1 SEHNR and CDR2 FQNEAQ come from the germline V gene (reference sequence). Trimming removed 5 bases at V and 7 bases at J, with 9 bases between. This CDR3 has 12 residues. For the CDR3, the DNA is TGTGCCAGCAGCCCTAAGGGGAATGAGCAGTTCTTC. Translating it yields CASSPKGNEQFF.

The genes are TRBV6-5 and TRBJ2-7; 9 bases align to TRBD2. The CDR3 has 16 amino acids. Germline trimming cut 4 bases from V and 3 bases from J; bases unmatched to any gene: 10. Germline lookup yields CDR1 MNHEY and CDR2 SVGAGI. The CDR3 protein is CASSSPGLAGHYEQYF. CDR3 DNA: TGTGCCAGCAGTTCCCCGGGCCTAGCGGGACACTACGAGCAGTACTTC.

The chain couples TRBV6-4 to TRBJ2-7; tentative D call: TRBD1 (5 bases). V gave up 0 bases and J gave up 5 bases, with 17 bases separating them. Germline V gives CDR1 MRHNA, CDR2 SNTAGT. This CDR3 is built from 16 residues. CDR3 sequence: CASSDSPDIEDDEQYF. The CDR3 region has the DNA TGTGCCAGCAGTGACTCCCCGGACATCGAAGACGACGAGCAGTACTTC.

J is TRBJ1-2 and V is TRBV30; a possible D gene is TRBD1 (6 bases). The CDR3 is 15 amino acids. Germline V CDR1 and CDR2: GTSNPN, SVGIG (reference sequence). With 1 base removed from V and 2 bases from J, the gap between germline ends came to 14 bases. The CDR3 region has the DNA TGTGCCTGGAGTGCAGACAGGATGGGAAACTATGGCTACACCTTC. Amino acids: CAWSADRMGNYGYTF.

The rearrangement uses TRBV7-8 and TRBJ2-1, with TRBD2 matching over 12 bases. Germline V gene data show CDR1 as SGHVS and CDR2 as FQNEAQ. V gave up 0 bases and J gave up 7 bases; unmatched junction bases: 19. The CDR3 totals 21 residues. Here the CDR3 DNA reads TGTGCCAGCAGCTTAGCGGGGGATCGGAAGCCTAGCGGGGGGGGCCCTAATGAGCAGTTCTTC. Residues: CASSLAGDRKPSGGGPNEQFF.

To note about this clone: The junction and the germline gene differ at one end; a read error may be behind it. The chain uses TRBV29-1 and TRBJ2-3; 7 nucleotides match TRBD1. This CDR3 is built from 16 residues. Germline V lookup: CDR1 SQVTM, CDR2 ANQGSEA. CDR3 loop: CSVEGPQQGSTDTQYF. DNA of the CDR3: TGCAGCGTCGAAGGCCCCCAACAGGGGAGCACAGATACGCAGTATTTT.

J is TRBJ2-3 and V is TRBV5-1; 9 nucleotides align to TRBD1. Trimming removed 4 bases from V and 0 bases from J; junction bases left unmatched: 6. The CDR3 has 16 amino acids. Per germline, CDR1 SGHRS and CDR2 YFSETQ. CDR3 loop: CASSPIQGASTDTQYF. In DNA, the CDR3 is TGCGCCAGCAGCCCGATACAGGGGGCTAGCACAGATACGCAGTATTTT. Full variable domain (outside the CDR3, taken from reference TRBV5-1 and TRBJ2-3): KAGVTQTPRYLIKTRGQQVTLSCSPISGHRSVSWYQQTPGQGLQFLFEYFSETQRNKGNFPGRFSGRQFSNSRSEMNVSTLELGDSALYLCASSPIQGASTDTQYFGPGTRLTVL.

This chain links TRBV5-1 with TRBJ2-5; weak D call: TRBD1 (7 bases). This CDR3 region has 13 residues. The V gene lost 4 bases and the J gene lost 4 bases, with 11 bases spanning the gap. Per germline, CDR1 SGHRS and CDR2 YFSETQ. In DNA form, the CDR3 reads TGCGCCAGCAGCCCCAGGGGGGCAGAGACCCAGTACTTC. Amino acids: CASSPRGAETQYF.

This chain links TRBV6-1 with TRBJ1-2; 11 bases agree with TRBD1. J was trimmed by 7 bases and V by 3 bases; bases with no gene match: 7. CDR3 length: 15 residues. Looked up from germline, CDR1 is MNHNS and CDR2 is SASEGT. The CDR3 sequence is CASSDRTGGAAGYTF. DNA of the CDR3: TGTGCCAGCAGTGACAGGACAGGGGGCGCGGCTGGCTACACCTTC.

This clone occurred once. This chain joins TRBV4-2 and TRBJ2-6; TRBD1 matches 9 bases. Trimming removed 0 bases from V and 1 base from J; junction bases left unmatched: 1. The CDR3 extends over 17 amino acids. Germline V CDR1 and CDR2: LGHNA, YNFKEQ. The CDR3 DNA sequence: TGTGCCAGCAGCCAAGACGACAGGGGGTCTGGGGCCAACGTCCTGACTTTC. Protein sequence: CASSQDDRGSGANVLTF.

This chain joins TRBV11-2 and TRBJ2-7, with 7 bases identical to TRBD1. The CDR3 has 13 amino acids. Trimming at V came to 5 bases and at J to 5 bases, leaving 6 bases not matched to a gene. Germline V gene sequence: CDR1 SGHAT, CDR2 FQNNGV. CDR3 amino acids: CASSPTGSNEQYF. CDR3 DNA: TGTGCCAGCAGCCCGACAGGGTCCAACGAGCAGTACTTC.

V and J are TRBV6-6 and TRBJ2-1; a weak D match, TRBD1 (6 bases). Germline V gene lookup returns CDR1 MNHNY and CDR2 SVGAGI (reference sequence). Between the trimmed V and J ends, which lost 5 bases and 8 bases, there was a span of 19 bases. CDR3 length: 15 amino acids. CDR3 sequence reads: CASSRVGGTIDEQFF. CDR3 DNA: TGTGCCAGCAGTCGCGTAGGGGGTACCATCGATGAGCAGTTCTTC.

The V and J genes are TRBV10-3 and TRBJ2-6, with 8 bases that match TRBD1. The germline V gene encodes CDR1 ENHRY and CDR2 SYGVKD. Trimming at V came to 0 bases and at J to 0 bases, leaving 1 base not matched to a gene. The CDR3 runs 17 residues. The CDR3 here is CAISESGQDSGANVLTF. DNA for the CDR3: TGTGCCATCAGTGAGTCGGGACAGGACTCTGGGGCCAACGTCCTGACTTTC.

The V gene is TRBV4-3, the J gene TRBJ1-2, with D perhaps TRBD1 (5 bases). CDR1 and CDR2 (germline): LGHNA, YSLEER. The ends were cut back, 4 bases at V and 2 bases at J, with 17 bases in the middle. This CDR3 contains 16 residues. This CDR3 is CASSPWGRDLNYGYTF. The CDR3 DNA is TGCGCCAGCAGCCCTTGGGGCAGGGATCTGAACTATGGCTACACCTTC.

This chain links TRBV29-1 with TRBJ2-1; a possible D gene is TRBD2 (5 bases). From germline, CDR1 is SQVTM and CDR2 ANQGSEA. V was shortened by 3 bases and J by 7 bases, with 16 bases between the two germline ends. CDR3 length: 14 amino acids. CDR3 bases: TGCAGCGTTGATTTTCAGATACGGGGTAATGAGCAGTTCTTC. Its translation is CSVDFQIRGNEQFF.

The chain combines TRBV4-1 with TRBJ2-3; 13 nucleotides match TRBD2. The CDR3 length is 17 residues. CDR1 and CDR2 from the germline V gene are MGHRA and YSYEKL. V dropped 4 bases and J dropped 4; count of bases not matched to a gene: 8. CDR3 protein: CASSLHGGTSGADTQYF. CDR3 bases: TGCGCCAGCAGCCTACACGGCGGGACTAGCGGGGCAGATACGCAGTATTTT.

In nucleotides, the CDR3 is TGTGCCAGCAGTTACTCGACCAGGGGCACCACTGAAGCTTTCTTT. As protein: CASSYSTRGTTEAFF. This chain uses TRBV6-5 with TRBJ1-1, with D perhaps TRBD1 (6 bases). CDR3 length: 15 amino acids. Trimming stripped 0 bases from V and 4 bases from J, with 12 bases between. CDR1 and CDR2 (germline): MNHEY, SVGAGI.

This chain uses TRBV15 with TRBJ1-4; no definite D call. V lost 6 bases and J 7 bases, leaving 12 bases between the germline ends. Germline assignment: CDR1 LNHNV and CDR2 YYDKDF (reference sequence). This CDR3 comprises 13 residues. CDR3 loop: CATSLSYSEKLFF. The CDR3 nucleotides are TGTGCCACCAGTTTATCGTATAGTGAAAAACTGTTTTTT.

The V and J genes are TRBV5-1 and TRBJ1-6; 10 bases fit TRBD1. V lost 0 bases to trimming and J lost 8 bases; unmatched junction nucleotides: 5. This CDR3 is 16 amino acids long. Germline V gene data show CDR1 as SGHRS and CDR2 as YFSETQ. The CDR3 spells CASSLVGTGEYSPLHF. The CDR3 DNA sequence: TGCGCCAGCAGCTTGGTTGGGACAGGGGAATATTCACCCCTCCACTTT.

This clone appeared a single time. The chain uses TRBV2 and TRBJ1-3; 11 positions agree with TRBD1. This CDR3 has 15 residues. The V and J ends lost 6 bases and 1 base, in that order; junction bases with no gene match: 2. The germline V gene has CDR1 SNHLY and CDR2 FYNNEI. The CDR3 DNA reads as TGTGCCAGCAGCGGGACAGGGGGGTCTGGAAACACCATATATTTT. It specifies CASSGTGGSGNTIYF.

The rearrangement joins TRBV7-9 to TRBJ1-4; maybe TRBD1 (6 bases). The CDR3 sequence is 16 residues long. V was trimmed by 6 bases and J by 0 bases, leaving 14 bases between them. Germline CDR1 reads SEHNR; CDR2 reads FQNEAQ (reference sequence). CDR3 coding DNA: TGTGCCAGCAGGAAGGGGGAGGGGGCAACTAATGAAAAACTGTTTTTT. Translating it yields CASRKGEGATNEKLFF.